The 30 T cell receptor beta chains listed next were all sequenced from one sample in a study of blood T cell repertoires in COVID-19 (dated by TCRdb to about 2020). Preparation of the library involved the immunoSEQ multiplex PCR assay. The table comes from immuneACCESS by way of TCRdb, which keeps in-frame sequences with V and J called. Part of the clones is missing from these tables; in studies checked, under half for an unresolved V gene and the rest for unknown reasons. This sample holds hundreds of thousands of clones; around 85% were observed only once. Of the sample, 2.1% falls within the top ten clones. Sequencing input: peripheral blood. Receptors originate from a woman aged 25 to 39 who had recovered from COVID-19.

The chain recombines TRBV2 with TRBJ2-3; 12 bases are shared with TRBD2. This CDR3 is 15 amino acids long. CDR1 is SNHLY and CDR2 is FYNNEI in the germline V gene. J was trimmed by 4 bases and V by 6 bases; bases with no gene match: 5. This CDR3 is CASRMTSGGPDTQYF. DNA of the CDR3: TGTGCCAGCAGGATGACTAGCGGGGGCCCAGATACGCAGTATTTT.

The chain is built from TRBV3-1 (or the pseudogene TRBV3-2) and TRBJ2-3; TRBD2 might be the D (6 bases). Trimming took off 5 bases at V and 3 bases at J, with 15 bases between the two ends. Germline CDR1 reads LGHDT; CDR2 reads YNNKEL (reference sequence). This CDR3 is 15 amino acids long. CDR3: CASSAGSKSTDTQYF. As DNA, the CDR3 is TGTGCCAGCAGCGCCGGGAGCAAGTCGACAGATACGCAGTATTTT.

The chain combines TRBV19 with TRBJ1-3; D perhaps matches TRBD1 (5 bases). Trimming removed 3 bases from V and 4 bases from J, with 7 bases in between. The CDR3 spans 13 residues. Germline V gene lookup returns CDR1 LNHDA and CDR2 SQIVND (reference sequence). As DNA, the CDR3 is TGTGCCAGTAGTATGGGGCGCGGAAACACCATATATTTT. Translating it yields CASSMGRGNTIYF.

J is TRBJ2-5 and V is TRBV7-3, with D tentatively TRBD1 (5 bases). CDR3 length: 13 amino acids. The V gene lost 1 base and the J gene lost 5 bases, with 8 bases spanning the gap. The germline CDR1 and CDR2 sequences are SGHTA and FQGTGA. The CDR3 region has the DNA TGTGCCAGCAGCTTAATTCAGGGCGAGACCCAGTACTTC. It codes for CASSLIQGETQYF.

The CDR3 reads CASSRTSGVSSYEQYF. The CDR3 DNA follows: TGTGCCAGCAGCCGGACTAGCGGGGTCTCCTCCTACGAGCAGTACTTC. This chain uses TRBV7-2 with TRBJ2-7; TRBD2 aligns across 12 bases. In germline, CDR1 is SGHTA, CDR2 FQGNSA. This CDR3 comprises 16 residues. With 5 bases clipped from V and 0 bases from J, the junction kept 5 bases outside the gene matches.

This clone was counted between two and nine times. The chain recombines TRBV11-3 with TRBJ2-5; maybe TRBD1 (6 bases). V was clipped by 4 bases and J by 5 bases, with 17 bases between them. Germline assignment: CDR1 SGHNT and CDR2 YENEEA. CDR3 size: 15 residues. CDR3 protein: CASSSRGPGSETQYF. The CDR3 bases are TGTGCCAGCAGCTCCAGGGGACCGGGGTCTGAGACCCAGTACTTC.

The chain has TRBV7-6 and TRBJ1-5; D is uncertain. The CDR3 runs 14 residues. CDR1 and CDR2 (germline): SGHVS, FNYEAQ. V gave up 1 base and J gave up 2 bases, with 6 bases separating them. The CDR3 nucleotides read TGTGCCAGCAGCTTAGAACGCGGCAATCAGCCCCAGCATTTT. Protein sequence: CASSLERGNQPQHF. Supplemented by reference TRBV7-6 and TRBJ1-5, the full variable domain reads GAGVSQSPRYKVTKRGQDVALRCDPISGHVSLYWYRQALGQGPEFLTYFNYEAQQDKSGLPNDRFSAERPEGSISTLTIQRTEQRDSAMYRCASSLERGNQPQHFGDGTRLSIL.

This rearrangement joins TRBV7-2 to TRBJ2-1; TRBD2 aligns across 9 bases. V was pared by 1 base and J by 6 bases, with 10 bases of the junction left unmatched. CDR1 is SGHTA and CDR2 is FQGNSA in the germline V gene. The CDR3 extends over 17 amino acids. CDR3: CASSLDGAGGPSNEQFF. In nucleotides, the CDR3 is TGTGCCAGCAGCTTAGACGGGGCGGGAGGGCCATCCAATGAGCAGTTCTTC.

J is TRBJ1-3 and V is TRBV2, with unresolved D. CDR3 length: 15 residues. Trimming shortened V by 4 bases and J by 1 base, and 11 bases separated the two germline ends. The germline CDR1 and CDR2 sequences are SNHLY and FYNNEI. In DNA, the CDR3 is TGTGCCAGCAGTGTGTTAGTCATATCTGGAAACACCATATATTTT. Encoded protein: CASSVLVISGNTIYF.

This chain joins TRBV5-5 and TRBJ1-1; no definite D call. The ends were cut back, 0 bases at V and 4 bases at J, with 13 bases in the middle. This CDR3 is built from 15 residues. Germline CDR1 SGHKS, CDR2 YYEKEE (reference sequence). CDR3 region: CASSLAGRSGTEAFF. The CDR3 DNA follows: TGTGCCAGCAGCTTGGCCGGCCGCTCGGGCACTGAAGCTTTCTTT. Drawing the rest from reference TRBV5-5 and TRBJ1-1, the complete variable domain is DAGVTQSPTHLIKTRGQQVTLRCSPISGHKSVSWYQQVLGQGPQFIFQYYEKEERGRGNFPDRFSARQFPNYSSELNVNALLLGDSALYLCASSLAGRSGTEAFFGQGTRLTVV.

In its sample, this clone was seen once. This sequence joins TRBV3-1 (or the pseudogene TRBV3-2) and TRBJ1-4; unclear D gene. This CDR3 is 14 amino acids long. Per germline, CDR1 LGHDT and CDR2 YNNKEL (reference sequence). V was shortened by 6 bases and J by 4 bases, with 12 bases between the two germline ends. This CDR3 reads CASSIDMDNEKLFF. In DNA, the CDR3 is TGTGCCAGCAGTATAGACATGGATAATGAAAAACTGTTTTTT.

The chain recombines TRBV27 with TRBJ1-4; no firm D call. Germline assignment: CDR1 MNHEY and CDR2 SMNVEV (reference sequence). The V and J ends lost 3 bases and 0 bases respectively, with 8 bases between them. CDR3 length: 15 residues. CDR3 sequence: CASSFSFATNEKLFF. DNA of the CDR3: TGTGCCAGCAGTTTTTCCTTTGCAACTAATGAAAAACTGTTTTTT.

The chain is built from TRBV5-1 and TRBJ1-6; 8 bases match TRBD1. After removal of 4 bases from V and 10 bases from J, the junction contained 7 bases not matched to a gene. From germline, CDR1 is SGHRS and CDR2 YFSETQ. This CDR3 is built from 14 residues. CDR3 amino acids: CASSPQGDGSPLHF. As DNA, the CDR3 is TGCGCCAGCAGCCCACAGGGGGATGGGTCACCCCTCCACTTT. Together with reference TRBV5-1 and TRBJ1-6, the CDR3 gives the full variable domain: KAGVTQTPRYLIKTRGQQVTLSCSPISGHRSVSWYQQTPGQGLQFLFEYFSETQRNKGNFPGRFSGRQFSNSRSEMNVSTLELGDSALYLCASSPQGDGSPLHFGNGTRLTVT.

This clone was counted once. The chain couples TRBV5-1 to TRBJ2-3; possible D gene TRBD2, 5 bases. Trimming stripped 0 bases from V and 7 bases from J, with 18 bases between. The CDR3 consists of 16 residues. From germline, CDR1 is SGHRS and CDR2 YFSETQ. The CDR3, as DNA: TGCGCCAGCAGCTTGGGTTGGTACGGACTCGGTAATACGCAGTATTTT. It codes for CASSLGWYGLGNTQYF.

The chain carries TRBV6-5 and TRBJ2-7; D uncertain. CDR1 is MNHEY and CDR2 is SVGAGI in the germline V gene. The V end was cut by 8 bases, the J end by 2 bases, with 16 bases between. This CDR3 contains 14 residues. The CDR3 is CASQTPGGAYEQYF. Written as DNA, the CDR3 is TGTGCCAGCCAAACTCCCGGCGGAGCCTACGAGCAGTACTTC.

In its sample, this clone was seen a few times. V gene TRBV5-1 combines with J gene TRBJ1-2, with 8 bases that match TRBD1. CDR3 length: 13 residues. V shed 4 bases and J 7 bases; nucleotides not matched to a gene: 6. The germline gives CDR1 SGHRS, CDR2 YFSETQ. For the CDR3, the DNA is TGCGCCAGCAGCACCGGACAGGGCGGTGGCTACACCTTC. Its protein product is CASSTGQGGGYTF.

This rearrangement joins TRBV18 to TRBJ2-5; D is uncertain. Germline V CDR1 and CDR2: KGHSH, LQKENI. The CDR3 has 13 residues. V was shortened by 2 bases and J by 5 bases, with 9 bases between the two germline ends. DNA for the CDR3: TGTGCCAGCTCACCAGGGCGCCGGGAGACCCAGTACTTC. It is translated as CASSPGRRETQYF.

The CDR3 protein is CASSLDTSGGAAETQYF. The CDR3 DNA sequence: TGTGCCAGCAGCTTAGATACTAGCGGGGGGGCAGCAGAGACCCAGTACTTC. This chain connects TRBV11-3 to TRBJ2-5; 13 positions match TRBD2. Germline values: CDR1 SGHNT, CDR2 YENEEA. The CDR3 runs 17 residues. Germline trimming cut 0 bases from V and 4 bases from J; bases unmatched to any gene: 5.

The V gene is TRBV3-1 (or the pseudogene TRBV3-2), the J gene TRBJ1-2; possible D gene TRBD1, 5 bases. CDR1 is LGHDT, CDR2 YNNKEL, per germline (reference sequence). The V gene lost 1 base and the J gene lost 4 bases, with 16 bases spanning the gap. This CDR3 is 16 amino acids long. The chain's CDR3 is CASSQGRRQQSYGYTF. CDR3 bases: TGTGCCAGCAGCCAAGGACGAAGACAGCAGAGCTATGGCTACACCTTC.

The chain is built from TRBV4-2 and TRBJ2-2, with a possible D match to TRBD2 (6 bases). Per the germline V gene, CDR1 is LGHNA and CDR2 is YNFKEQ. This CDR3 has 15 amino acids. V dropped 5 bases and J dropped 3 bases, with 13 bases sitting between them. The CDR3 DNA is TGTGCCAGCAGCGAACCGGAGCGGGACACCGGGGAGCTGTTTTTT. Its protein is CASSEPERDTGELFF.

This clone appeared a few times. The chain uses TRBV27 and TRBJ2-3, with no clear D. The CDR3 runs to 14 residues. From germline, CDR1 is MNHEY and CDR2 SMNVEV (reference sequence). V lost 3 bases and J 3 bases, leaving 10 bases between the germline ends. CDR3 coding DNA: TGTGCCAGCAGTTTTTCATTGGCAACAGATACGCAGTATTTT. Amino acids: CASSFSLATDTQYF.

This clone was counted between two and nine times. The chain combines TRBV19 with TRBJ1-3, with D uncertain. CDR3 length: 15 residues. V was clipped by 6 bases and J by 0 bases, with 12 bases between them. In germline, CDR1 is LNHDA, CDR2 SQIVND (reference sequence). CDR3 in DNA: TGTGCCAGTAGGAACGACTGGTCCTCTGGAAACACCATATATTTT. The encoded protein is CASRNDWSSGNTIYF.

This clone came up a few times. The chain links TRBV9 to TRBJ2-7; D might be TRBD1 (6 bases). Between the trimmed V and J ends, which lost 0 bases and 2 bases, there was a span of 12 bases. The CDR3 runs to 15 residues. CDR1 and CDR2 from the germline V gene are SGDLS and YYNGEE. CDR3 sequence reads: CASSVGEGGPYEQYF. CDR3 nucleotide sequence: TGTGCCAGCAGCGTAGGTGAAGGGGGTCCCTACGAGCAGTACTTC.

Concerning this clone: The same CDR3 arises from other DNA sequences in this sample as well. The CDR3 spells CASSSQGSDTQYF. CDR3 nucleotide sequence: TGCGCCAGCAGCTCACAGGGGTCAGATACGCAGTATTTT. The chain links TRBV5-1 to TRBJ2-3, with TRBD1 matching over 7 bases. Trimming took 3 bases from V and 4 from J; bases not matched to a gene: 2. CDR1 is SGHRS and CDR2 is YFSETQ in the germline V gene. The CDR3 extends over 13 amino acids.

The table lists this clone with a few counts. Different DNA sequences within this sample yield the same CDR3. The rearrangement uses TRBV12-3 or TRBV12-4 and TRBJ1-5; D gene ambiguous. The CDR3 covers 13 residues. The ends were cut back, 5 bases at V and 0 bases at J, with 5 bases in the middle. The CDR3 nucleotides are TGTGCCAGCAGTCTGTATAGCAATCAGCCCCAGCATTTT. Protein: CASSLYSNQPQHF.

The V and J genes are TRBV5-4 and TRBJ2-2, with D possibly being TRBD2 (6 bases). V was pared by 1 base and J by 6 bases, with 10 bases between. Germline V gene sequence: CDR1 SGHNT, CDR2 YYREEE (reference sequence). CDR3 length: 14 residues. DNA for the CDR3: TGTGCCAGCAGCTTGCGGGACTCCGCCGGGGAGCTGTTTTTT. As protein: CASSLRDSAGELFF. Filled out from reference TRBV5-4 and TRBJ2-2, the complete variable domain reads ETGVTQSPTHLIKTRGQQVTLRCSSQSGHNTVSWYQQALGQGPQFIFQYYREEENGRGNFPPRFSGLQFPNYSSELNVNALELDDSALYLCASSLRDSAGELFFGEGSRLTVL.

The V and J genes are TRBV11-2 and TRBJ2-7; no definite D call. The CDR3 has 11 amino acids. Per germline, CDR1 SGHAT and CDR2 FQNNGV. The germline V and J ends were trimmed by 5 bases and 6 bases, with 8 bases remaining between them. The CDR3 spells CASSAPSEQYF. CDR3 bases: TGTGCCAGCAGCGCGCCTAGCGAGCAGTACTTC.

The chain carries TRBV18 and TRBJ2-1; 8 positions match TRBD2. J lost 0 bases, V lost 8 bases, and 18 bases had no gene match. This CDR3 contains 19 residues. Germline V gene lookup returns CDR1 KGHSH and CDR2 LQKENI. The CDR3 reads CASASSGPEYRSSYNEQFF. DNA of the CDR3: TGTGCCAGCGCCTCTAGCGGGCCTGAGTACCGGAGCTCCTACAATGAGCAGTTCTTC.

The chain uses TRBV7-2 and TRBJ1-4; D gene uncertain. V lost 5 bases, J lost 5 bases, and 15 bases lay in between. The length of the CDR3 is 15 residues. Germline loops: CDR1 SGHTA, CDR2 FQGNSA. The CDR3 coding sequence is TGTGCCAGCAGCCCTTACCCAGGCTTAAATGAAAAACTGTTTTTT. Protein sequence: CASSPYPGLNEKLFF.

This chain links TRBV28 with TRBJ1-1, with 7 bases that match TRBD1. The V gene end was trimmed by 5 bases and the J gene end by 0 bases; junction bases not matched to a gene: 9. Germline CDR1 and CDR2: MDHEN and SYDVKM. This CDR3 contains 16 residues. The CDR3 here is CASSPRGQAMNTEAFF. CDR3 bases: TGTGCCAGCAGTCCCAGAGGACAGGCGATGAACACTGAAGCTTTCTTT.